The 6 T cell receptor beta chains below come from one sample, sequenced in a study of graft-versus-host responses after intestinal transplantation. Their antigen targets remain unknown. Data came from immunoSEQ multiplex PCR; TCRdb stores just in-frame clones and leaves some out. The sample holds 90,000 to 150,000 clones, 90% to 95% seen once. The input for sequencing was unstimulated CD4+ T cells sorted from spleen or lymph node cells, taken before intestinal transplant. Every receptor here comes from a human donor who received an intestinal transplant.

This clone has a single count. The CDR3 nucleotides are TGTGCCAGCAGTCCCCTCCCGGCGTTCGCCTACGAGCAGTACTTC. It encodes CASSPLPAFAYEQYF. The chain recombines TRBV27 with TRBJ2-7; no clear D. Looked up from germline, CDR1 is MNHEY and CDR2 is SMNVEV (reference sequence). V lost 5 bases and J 2 bases, leaving 16 bases between the germline ends. This CDR3 is 15 amino acids long.

The chain has TRBV5-1 and TRBJ2-3; D might be TRBD2 (5 bases). V was cut by 8 bases and J by 0 bases, with 10 bases left in between. The germline gives CDR1 SGHRS, CDR2 YFSETQ. The CDR3 has 13 amino acids. In DNA, the CDR3 is TGCGCCAGTAGCGACTGGAGCACAGATACGCAGTATTTT. Residues: CASSDWSTDTQYF.

The V call is TRBV5-1, the J call TRBJ2-1; 7 bases agree with TRBD2. Trimming removed 2 bases from V and 0 bases from J; junction bases left unmatched: 2. Germline V gene sequence: CDR1 SGHRS, CDR2 YFSETQ. CDR3 length: 15 residues. The CDR3 loop is CASSFGGSSYNEQFF. The CDR3 DNA reads as TGCGCCAGCAGCTTCGGGGGGAGCTCCTACAATGAGCAGTTCTTC. Variable domain in full (rest from reference TRBV5-1 and TRBJ2-1): KAGVTQTPRYLIKTRGQQVTLSCSPISGHRSVSWYQQTPGQGLQFLFEYFSETQRNKGNFPGRFSGRQFSNSRSEMNVSTLELGDSALYLCASSFGGSSYNEQFFGPGTRLTVL.

The chain has TRBV7-8 and TRBJ2-5; 9 bases are shared with TRBD2. The V segment lost 1 base and the J segment 5 bases; nucleotides outside the gene matches: 8. The CDR3 length is 16 residues. CDR1 and CDR2 (germline): SGHVS, FQNEAQ. CDR3 nucleotides: TGTGCCAGCAGCTTAGAAGGCGGGAGGGGGGGGGAGACCCAGTACTTC. It encodes CASSLEGGRGGETQYF.

This chain uses TRBV2 with TRBJ2-7, with 8 bases identical to TRBD2. Germline V lookup: CDR1 SNHLY, CDR2 FYNNEI. The V segment lost 5 bases and the J segment 4 bases; nucleotides outside the gene matches: 1. The CDR3 has 12 amino acids. The CDR3 reads CASSRGGYEQYF. CDR3 DNA: TGTGCCAGCAGTCGGGGGGGGTACGAGCAGTACTTC.

V and J are TRBV4-2 and TRBJ2-1, with 7 bases fitting TRBD2. The V gene end was trimmed by 1 base and the J gene end by 0 bases; junction bases not matched to a gene: 6. CDR1 and CDR2 from the germline V gene are LGHNA and YNFKEQ. This CDR3 is built from 17 residues. The CDR3 nucleotides read TGTGCCAGCAGCCAAGCTGGGCTAGCGGACTCCTACAATGAGCAGTTCTTC. Its translation: CASSQAGLADSYNEQFF.